The next 10 T cell receptor beta chains were all read from a single sample in a study of blood T cells in healthy people across ages. The use of a sample-barcoded 5' primer and a J-beta primer mix characterized a second PCR of roughly 6 to 11 cycles. MiXCR, applied by TCRdb to the 5' RACE reads, yields one record per CDR3 protein. The sample shows some 560,000 distinct CDR3 sequences, about 27% of them seen only once. These data were also filed under a second study, of T cells of mothers and their children.

The sample was blood. The receptors were gathered from a boy between 2 and 10 years old in good health.

The gene calls are TRBV6-2 or TRBV6-3 and TRBJ2-7, with a possible D match to TRBD2 (6 bases). V lost 3 bases and J lost 3, with 12 bases in between. Germline V gene data show CDR1 as MNHEY and CDR2 as SVGEGT. This CDR3 has 14 residues. The CDR3 DNA reads TGTGCCAGCAGTTATGAGGACTACCGCTACGAGCAGTACTTC. This encodes CASSYEDYRYEQYF.

The chain links TRBV29-1 to TRBJ2-1; the match to TRBD1 covers 9 bases. The J call may be incorrect, as the DNA end agrees better with TRBJ2-5. Germline loops: CDR1 SQVTM, CDR2 ANQGSEA. The CDR3 length is 14 residues. The CDR3 DNA follows: TGCAGCGTTGAATTGGACAGGGGCGTAGAGACCCAGTACTTC. Its protein product is CSVELDRGVETQYF.

The rearrangement uses TRBV29-1 and TRBJ2-5; D might be TRBD2 (7 bases). Germline CDR1 reads SQVTM; CDR2 reads ANQGSEA. The V end was cut by 7 bases, the J end by 1 base, with 13 bases between. The CDR3 is 13 residues long. CDR3 nucleotides: TGCAGCGGGGGTAGGGGGGGCCAAGAGACCCAGTACTTC. Its translation: CSGGRGGQETQYF.

CDR3 DNA: TGCAGTGGACTGGACAGGGGGCAAGAGACCCAGTACTTC. Translating it yields CSGLDRGQETQYF. The rearrangement links TRBV20-1 to TRBJ2-5; the match to TRBD1 covers 10 bases. This CDR3 spans 13 amino acids. Germline CDR1 reads DFQATT; CDR2 reads SNEGSKA (reference sequence). Trimming cost V 7 bases and J 2 bases; bases outside gene matches: 4.

The chain uses TRBV6-5 and TRBJ2-1; no clear D gene. CDR1 and CDR2 from the germline V gene are MNHEY and SVGAGI. The CDR3 has 12 residues. V was shortened by 6 bases and J by 8 bases, with 11 bases between the two germline ends. The CDR3 spells CASRRSSDEQFF. The CDR3 region has the DNA TGTGCCAGCAGGAGGTCATCCGATGAGCAGTTCTTC.

The gene calls are TRBV7-2 and TRBJ2-1; the D gene could be TRBD1 or TRBD2 (5 bases each). Trimming removed 6 bases at V and 4 bases at J, with 10 bases between. Germline V gene lookup returns CDR1 SGHTA and CDR2 FQGNSA. The CDR3 extends over 13 amino acids. The CDR3 reads CASRQEGYNEQFF. DNA of the CDR3: TGTGCCAGCAGGCAAGAGGGGTACAATGAGCAGTTCTTC. Supplemented by reference TRBV7-2 and TRBJ2-1, the full variable domain reads GAGVSQSPSNKVTEKGKDVELRCDPISGHTALYWYRQSLGQGLEFLIYFQGNSAPDKSGLPSDRFSAERTGGSVSTLTIQRTQQEDSAVYLCASRQEGYNEQFFGPGTRLTVL.

This clonotype was seen only a few times. The conserved final phenylalanine or tryptophan is absent from the CDR3, which likely points to a read error. The rearrangement uses TRBV2 and TRBJ1-4; possibly TRBD1 for D (5 bases). V was cut by 3 bases and J by 3 bases, with 11 bases left in between. The CDR3 loop spans 15 amino acids. CDR1 and CDR2 (germline): SNHLY, FYNNEI. CDR3 in DNA: TGTGCCAGCAGTGATGAAGGCAGGGCTAATGAAAAACTGTTTTCT. Translation: CASSDEGRANEKLFS.

The chain has TRBV11-2 and TRBJ1-4; perhaps TRBD1 as D (5 bases). This CDR3 comprises 16 residues. Trimming took off 5 bases at V and 0 bases at J, with 13 bases between the two ends. CDR1 and CDR2 (germline): SGHAT, FQNNGV. CDR3 in DNA: TGTGCCAGCAGCGTCCCACAGGTCGCAACTAATGAAAAACTGTTTTTT. As protein: CASSVPQVATNEKLFF.

This clonotype was observed once. The chain is built from TRBV6-2 or TRBV6-3 and TRBJ2-7; D is perhaps TRBD2 (6 bases). Germline CDR1 MNHEY, CDR2 SVGEGT. V lost 6 bases and J 4 bases, leaving 13 bases between the germline ends. This CDR3 is built from 13 residues. The CDR3 reads CASSGDLDYEQYF. DNA for the CDR3: TGTGCCAGCAGCGGGGACTTAGATTACGAGCAGTACTTC.

The V call is TRBV9, the J call TRBJ2-3; tentatively, D is TRBD1 (6 bases). Germline CDR1 SGDLS, CDR2 YYNGEE. V was clipped by 5 bases and J by 2 bases, with 15 bases between them. The CDR3 loop spans 15 amino acids. The CDR3 DNA is TGTGCCAGCAGTGAGGGACAAACGCCCACAGATACGCAGTATTTT. Protein product: CASSEGQTPTDTQYF.